These T cell receptor beta chains were read from a single sample in a study of post-analysis software for immune sequencing data. TCRdb analysed the PCR reads with MiXCR anew, one entry per CDR3 protein. The sample lists a few hundred thousand distinct CDR3 sequences, 36% occurring once. Sequencing was performed on blood. These receptors were collected from a girl under 18 with multiple sclerosis. Each CDR3 is given with its conserved first and last residue. The D gene is left open where the match is weak. Clone size is given for some rows only: seen once, a few or many times, or a class if the clone is expanded.

CDR3 length: 17; D gene: TRBD2; clone size: -; J gene: TRBJ2-5; V gene: TRBV6-2/TRBV6-3; CDR3 DNA: TGTGCCAGCAGTTACGTTCCCTCCGCGGGAGGAAGGGAGACCCAGTACTTC; CDR3 protein: CASSYVPSAGGRETQYF
CDR3 length: 14; D gene: TRBD1; clone size: few; J gene: TRBJ1-6; V gene: TRBV2; CDR3 DNA: TGTGCCAGCGCAACCGGGACAGGCTTATCACCCCTCCACTTT; CDR3 protein: CASATGTGLSPLHF
CDR3 length: 13; D gene: TRBD1; clone size: many; J gene: TRBJ2-1; V gene: TRBV10-3; CDR3 DNA: TGTGCCATCACGGACAGGCGAAGCGATGAGCAGTTCTTC; CDR3 protein: CAITDRRSDEQFF
CDR3 length: 14; D gene: -; clone size: many; J gene: TRBJ2-5; V gene: TRBV29-1; CDR3 DNA: TGCAGCGCGAGCGCCCGGGGCTTGGGAGAGACCCAGTACTTC; CDR3 protein: CSASARGLGETQYF
CDR3 length: 13; D gene: -; clone size: -; J gene: TRBJ2-7; V gene: TRBV27; CDR3 DNA: TGTGCCAGCAGTTTATCCAGGGTCGGCGAGCAGTACTTC; CDR3 protein: CASSLSRVGEQYF
CDR3 length: 16; D gene: -; clone size: -; J gene: TRBJ2-1; V gene: TRBV29-1; CDR3 DNA: TGCAGCGTTGAAGATCAAAGCGCTAGCTCCCACAATGAGCAGTTCTTC; CDR3 protein: CSVEDQSASSHNEQFF
CDR3 length: 13; D gene: -; clone size: many; J gene: TRBJ1-2; V gene: TRBV30; CDR3 DNA: TGTGCCTGGAGCCAACTACAGGGCAGGGGCTACACCTTC; CDR3 protein: CAWSQLQGRGYTF
CDR3 length: 12; D gene: -; clone size: -; J gene: TRBJ1-2; V gene: TRBV3-1; CDR3 DNA: TGTGCCAGCAGTGGGTCGGTCTATGGCTACACCTTC; CDR3 protein: CASSGSVYGYTF
CDR3 length: 15; D gene: -; clone size: many; J gene: TRBJ1-1; V gene: TRBV4-1; CDR3 DNA: TGCGCCAGCAGCCAAGAGTCGGATCCGAACACTGAAGCTTTCTTT; CDR3 protein: CASSQESDPNTEAFF
CDR3 length: 14; D gene: -; clone size: -; J gene: TRBJ2-5; V gene: TRBV24-1; CDR3 DNA: TGTGCCACCAGTGATTTGAGACACCAAGAGACCCAGTACTTC; CDR3 protein: CATSDLRHQETQYF
CDR3 length: 13; D gene: -; clone size: few; J gene: TRBJ2-3; V gene: TRBV5-5; CDR3 DNA: TGTGCCGGCAGCCCCGGAACTAGGGGTACGCAGTATTTT; CDR3 protein: CAGSPGTRGTQYF
CDR3 length: 17; D gene: -; clone size: -; J gene: TRBJ2-2; V gene: TRBV4-2; CDR3 DNA: TGTGCCAGCAGCATAGATAACGAGCACGGGGGTTATGGGGAGCTGTTTTTT; CDR3 protein: CASSIDNEHGGYGELFF
CDR3 length: 13; D gene: -; clone size: few; J gene: TRBJ2-1; V gene: TRBV24-1; CDR3 DNA: TGTGCCGCCAGTGTACACGGTTACAATGAGCAGTTCTTC; CDR3 protein: CAASVHGYNEQFF
CDR3 length: 18; D gene: TRBD2; clone size: many; J gene: TRBJ2-3; V gene: TRBV9; CDR3 DNA: TGTGCCAGCAGCGTAGCTATCCGCGCGGGAGGGCCTACAGATACGCAGTATTTT; CDR3 protein: CASSVAIRAGGPTDTQYF
CDR3 length: 13; D gene: -; clone size: many; J gene: TRBJ2-1; V gene: TRBV14; CDR3 DNA: TGTGCCAGCAGCCAAGATCCGGACAATGAGCAGTTCTTC; CDR3 protein: CASSQDPDNEQFF
CDR3 length: 13; D gene: -; clone size: once; J gene: TRBJ2-5; V gene: TRBV29-1; CDR3 DNA: TGCAGCGTTGAGAGCAGCCCCGAGGGGACCCAGTACTTC; CDR3 protein: CSVESSPEGTQYF
CDR3 length: 17; D gene: TRBD2; clone size: few; J gene: TRBJ2-2; V gene: TRBV7-6; CDR3 DNA: TGTGCCAGCAGCCGGGGGCTAGCGGGGGAGAACACCGGGGAGCTGTTTTTT; CDR3 protein: CASSRGLAGENTGELFF
CDR3 length: 13; D gene: -; clone size: -; J gene: TRBJ2-5; V gene: TRBV7-2; CDR3 DNA: TGTGCCAGCAGCTTAGGGCGGCGGGTGGGGCAGTACTTC; CDR3 protein: CASSLGRRVGQYF
CDR3 length: 18; D gene: TRBD2; clone size: many; J gene: TRBJ2-7; V gene: TRBV12-5; CDR3 DNA: TGTGCTAGTGGTTTGGTACCCTGTATGCCAGCGGGGTCATACGAGCAGTACTTC; CDR3 protein: CASGLVPCMPAGSYEQYF
CDR3 length: 18; D gene: TRBD2; clone size: -; J gene: TRBJ2-2; V gene: TRBV5-5; CDR3 DNA: TGTGCCAGCAGTGTGAGACTAGCGGGATCGGTGTACACCGGGGAGCTGTTTTTT; CDR3 protein: CASSVRLAGSVYTGELFF
CDR3 length: 16; D gene: -; clone size: many; J gene: TRBJ1-5; V gene: TRBV4-1; CDR3 DNA: TGCGCCAGCAGCCAAGATCGGGCAGCTCCCAATCAGCCCCAGCATTTT; CDR3 protein: CASSQDRAAPNQPQHF
CDR3 length: 13; D gene: -; clone size: -; J gene: TRBJ2-7; V gene: TRBV20-1; CDR3 DNA: TGCAGTGCTAGATTGATCGGGGAAGAGATCCAGTACTTC; CDR3 protein: CSARLIGEEIQYF
CDR3 length: 16; D gene: -; clone size: many; J gene: TRBJ2-3; V gene: TRBV7-8; CDR3 DNA: TGTGCCAGCAGCCCCTGGGGGGCCTCTAGCACAGATACGCAGTATTTT; CDR3 protein: CASSPWGASSTDTQYF
CDR3 length: 15; D gene: TRBD2; clone size: -; J gene: TRBJ2-7; V gene: TRBV6-6; CDR3 DNA: TGTGCCAGCAGCGACGGACTAGCGGGATCGTACGAGCAGTACTTC; CDR3 protein: CASSDGLAGSYEQYF
CDR3 length: 14; D gene: -; clone size: many; J gene: TRBJ2-1; V gene: TRBV29-1; CDR3 DNA: TGCAGCGTTCTAGGCCAGGGGACCTACAATGAGCAGTTCTTC; CDR3 protein: CSVLGQGTYNEQFF
CDR3 length: 14; D gene: -; clone size: -; J gene: TRBJ1-1; V gene: TRBV7-9; CDR3 DNA: TGTGCCAGCAGCCAAGCATCGTCGGGAACTGAAGCTTTCTTT; CDR3 protein: CASSQASSGTEAFF
CDR3 length: 12; D gene: -; clone size: -; J gene: TRBJ2-7; V gene: TRBV6-2/TRBV6-3; CDR3 DNA: TGTGCCAGCAGTTACTCGTTCTACGAGCAGTACTTC; CDR3 protein: CASSYSFYEQYF
CDR3 length: 14; D gene: -; clone size: many; J gene: TRBJ2-3; V gene: TRBV18; CDR3 DNA: TGTGCCAGCTCACCAGGGATGGTAAAAGATACGCAGTATTTT; CDR3 protein: CASSPGMVKDTQYF
CDR3 length: 17; D gene: TRBD2; clone size: many; J gene: TRBJ2-3; V gene: TRBV4-1; CDR3 DNA: TGCGCCAGCAGCCTGAGCCTTCTAGCGGGAGGAGGAGATACGCAGTATTTT; CDR3 protein: CASSLSLLAGGGDTQYF
CDR3 length: 15; D gene: TRBD1; clone size: -; J gene: TRBJ1-2; V gene: TRBV18; CDR3 DNA: TGTGCCAGCTCACCCAAACCGACAGGGGGATATGGCTACACCTTC; CDR3 protein: CASSPKPTGGYGYTF
CDR3 length: 15; D gene: TRBD2; clone size: many; J gene: TRBJ2-5; V gene: TRBV28; CDR3 DNA: TGTGCCAGCAACCTCGGGCTAGCGGGGGTGGAGACCCAGTACTTC; CDR3 protein: CASNLGLAGVETQYF
CDR3 length: 13; D gene: -; clone size: -; J gene: TRBJ2-7; V gene: TRBV20-1; CDR3 DNA: TGCAGTGCTAGTCGAACCGGGCTGAACGAGCAGTACTTC; CDR3 protein: CSASRTGLNEQYF
CDR3 length: 14; D gene: TRBD1; clone size: -; J gene: TRBJ2-2; V gene: TRBV7-2; CDR3 DNA: TGTGCCAGCAGCTACACAGGGGTAACCGGGGAGCTGTTTTTT; CDR3 protein: CASSYTGVTGELFF
CDR3 length: 13; D gene: -; clone size: -; J gene: TRBJ2-7; V gene: TRBV11-2; CDR3 DNA: TGTGCCGGCAGCCCCGCCGGAGGGGGCGAGCAGTACTTC; CDR3 protein: CAGSPAGGGEQYF
CDR3 length: 16; D gene: -; clone size: few; J gene: TRBJ1-1; V gene: TRBV3-1; CDR3 DNA: TGTGCCAGCAGCCACAGCGCGGGCCGAATGAACACTGAAGCTTTCTTT; CDR3 protein: CASSHSAGRMNTEAFF
CDR3 length: 16; D gene: TRBD2; clone size: -; J gene: TRBJ2-7; V gene: TRBV3-1; CDR3 DNA: TGTGCCAGCAGCCGGCAAGGGACTAGGCGCACCTACGAGCAGTACTTC; CDR3 protein: CASSRQGTRRTYEQYF
CDR3 length: 14; D gene: -; clone size: many; J gene: TRBJ2-5; V gene: TRBV7-8; CDR3 DNA: TGTGCCAGCAGTCCTACACAGTACCAAGAGACCCAGTACTTC; CDR3 protein: CASSPTQYQETQYF
CDR3 length: 12; D gene: -; clone size: -; J gene: TRBJ2-1; V gene: TRBV20-1; CDR3 DNA: TGCAGTGCGGGGACCCTTTCGAATGAGCAGTTCTTC; CDR3 protein: CSAGTLSNEQFF
CDR3 length: 16; D gene: TRBD1; clone size: few; J gene: TRBJ1-1; V gene: TRBV7-2; CDR3 DNA: TGTGCCAGCAGGTGGCGCCAGGGGGCGCGGGAAACTGAAGCTTTCTTT; CDR3 protein: CASRWRQGARETEAFF
CDR3 length: 16; D gene: TRBD2; clone size: many; J gene: TRBJ2-1; V gene: TRBV4-2; CDR3 DNA: TGTGCCAGCAGCCAAGCGACTAGCGGGGCCTACAATGAGCAGTTCTTC; CDR3 protein: CASSQATSGAYNEQFF
CDR3 length: 15; D gene: TRBD2; clone size: -; J gene: TRBJ2-7; V gene: TRBV10-2; CDR3 DNA: TGCGCCAGCAGTGAGCGGTGGGAGGGGTCCTACGAGCAGTACTTC; CDR3 protein: CASSERWEGSYEQYF
CDR3 length: 15; D gene: TRBD1; clone size: many; J gene: TRBJ1-1; V gene: TRBV20-1; CDR3 DNA: TGCAGTGCCATCCCGGGACAGGGGTTGGGCACTGAAGCTTTCTTT; CDR3 protein: CSAIPGQGLGTEAFF
CDR3 length: 15; D gene: -; clone size: -; J gene: TRBJ2-5; V gene: TRBV20-1; CDR3 DNA: TGCAGTGCTCCCCACCTGTACGAGGCTCAAGAGACCCAGTACTTC; CDR3 protein: CSAPHLYEAQETQYF
CDR3 length: 14; D gene: -; clone size: few; J gene: TRBJ2-1; V gene: TRBV29-1; CDR3 DNA: TGCAGCGTTGTCGAGACAGGATTCTACAATGAGCAGTTCTTC; CDR3 protein: CSVVETGFYNEQFF
CDR3 length: 17; D gene: -; clone size: -; J gene: TRBJ2-7; V gene: TRBV4-1; CDR3 DNA: TGCGCCAGCAGCCAAGATCCTCAGGATTTCGGTTCCTACGAGCAGTACTTC; CDR3 protein: CASSQDPQDFGSYEQYF
CDR3 length: 13; D gene: TRBD2; clone size: many; J gene: TRBJ2-3; V gene: TRBV3-1; CDR3 DNA: TGTGCCAGCAGCCAAGTAGCGGGGGGCCCGCAGTATTTT; CDR3 protein: CASSQVAGGPQYF
CDR3 length: 16; D gene: -; clone size: few; J gene: TRBJ2-2; V gene: TRBV15; CDR3 DNA: TGTGCCACCAGCAGAGAGGAAGGTGGGGACGGAGGGGAGCTGTTTTTT; CDR3 protein: CATSREEGGDGGELFF
CDR3 length: 17; D gene: -; clone size: -; J gene: TRBJ1-2; V gene: TRBV29-1; CDR3 DNA: TGCAGCGTTGAAGATTTAGTCTCGGCCGCAGACTCCTATGGCTACACCTTC; CDR3 protein: CSVEDLVSAADSYGYTF
CDR3 length: 14; D gene: -; clone size: few; J gene: TRBJ2-5; V gene: TRBV7-2; CDR3 DNA: TGTGCCAGCACCCTACCGACAGCAGGAGAGACCCAGTACTTC; CDR3 protein: CASTLPTAGETQYF
CDR3 length: 14; D gene: -; clone size: many; J gene: TRBJ2-7; V gene: TRBV3-1; CDR3 DNA: TGTGCCAGCAGCCAAAGTATTAGTAACTACGAGCAGTACTTC; CDR3 protein: CASSQSISNYEQYF
CDR3 length: 12; D gene: -; clone size: many; J gene: TRBJ2-5; V gene: TRBV10-3; CDR3 DNA: TGTGCCATCAGTGACCAGGGCTGGGTACAGTACTTC; CDR3 protein: CAISDQGWVQYF
CDR3 length: 16; D gene: -; clone size: few; J gene: TRBJ1-1; V gene: TRBV6-1; CDR3 DNA: TGTGCCAGCAGCGAAAGGCCCGGACGGCTGAACACTGAAGCTTTCTTT; CDR3 protein: CASSERPGRLNTEAFF
CDR3 length: 17; D gene: -; clone size: many; J gene: TRBJ2-5; V gene: TRBV3-1; CDR3 DNA: TGTGCCAGCAGCCAAGTGAAGGTCTTCGGGAACCAAGAGACCCAGTACTTC; CDR3 protein: CASSQVKVFGNQETQYF
CDR3 length: 14; D gene: -; clone size: many; J gene: TRBJ2-5; V gene: TRBV5-8; CDR3 DNA: TGTGCCAGCAGCCTTTCCCCGCGGAGAGAGACCCAGTACTTC; CDR3 protein: CASSLSPRRETQYF